The 3 T cell receptor beta chains reported below all come from one sample, sequenced in a study of blood T cell repertoires in COVID-19. Using immunoSEQ multiplex PCR, the repertoire was profiled, and TCRdb retains in-frame clones only, with some absent. The data show approximately 310,000 clones, approximately 85% seen once. The specimen was PBMCs or T cells enriched from blood (not recorded which). The source is a man between 25 and 39 years old who had recovered from COVID-19.

The CDR3 loop reads CASSPLGLAGGRGTDTQYF. CDR3 bases: TGCGCCAGCAGCCCGTTGGGACTAGCGGGGGGGCGGGGCACAGATACGCAGTATTTT. The V and J genes are TRBV5-1 and TRBJ2-3, with 16 bases matching TRBD2. CDR1 and CDR2 (germline): SGHRS, YFSETQ. Trimming removed 4 bases from V and 1 base from J; junction bases left unmatched: 9. This CDR3 comprises 19 residues.

The gene calls are TRBV3-1 (or the pseudogene TRBV3-2) and TRBJ2-1; D is possibly TRBD2 (5 bases). The V gene's germline CDR1 is LGHDT and CDR2 YNNKEL (reference sequence). Between the trimmed V and J ends, which lost 1 base and 12 bases, there was a span of 13 bases. CDR3 length: 13 residues. CDR3 residues: CASSQVEGIWQFF. CDR3 nucleotides: TGTGCCAGCAGCCAAGTTGAGGGTATTTGGCAGTTCTTC.

This chain links TRBV9 with TRBJ1-4; unclear D gene. The V gene lost 1 base and the J gene lost 7 bases, with 20 bases spanning the gap. From germline, CDR1 is SGDLS and CDR2 YYNGEE. CDR3 length: 17 amino acids. CDR3 sequence: CASSVSSGRNAGEKLFF. CDR3 nucleotide sequence: TGTGCCAGCAGCGTATCCTCCGGGAGGAATGCCGGTGAAAAACTGTTTTTT.